This T cell receptor (beta chain) was identified in a study of blood T cells in healthy people across ages. Sample-barcoded 5' priming and a J-beta primer mix drove a second PCR of roughly 7 to 11 cycles. TCRdb reprocessed the 5' RACE reads via MiXCR and lists one record per CDR3 protein. The sample shows 600,000 or so distinct CDR3 sequences, approximately 21% of them seen only once. What was sequenced was blood. This TCR was sampled from a man aged 65 to 79 in good health.

The CDR3 loop is CASSVRYEGYEQFF. In nucleotides, the CDR3 is TGTGCCAGCAGCGTTCGATACGAGGGCTATGAGCAGTTCTTC. The chain is built from TRBV9 and TRBJ2-1, with TRBD2 as a possible D gene (5 bases). Trimming removed 2 bases at V and 8 bases at J, with 14 bases between. Germline CDR1 SGDLS, CDR2 YYNGEE. The CDR3 extends over 14 amino acids.